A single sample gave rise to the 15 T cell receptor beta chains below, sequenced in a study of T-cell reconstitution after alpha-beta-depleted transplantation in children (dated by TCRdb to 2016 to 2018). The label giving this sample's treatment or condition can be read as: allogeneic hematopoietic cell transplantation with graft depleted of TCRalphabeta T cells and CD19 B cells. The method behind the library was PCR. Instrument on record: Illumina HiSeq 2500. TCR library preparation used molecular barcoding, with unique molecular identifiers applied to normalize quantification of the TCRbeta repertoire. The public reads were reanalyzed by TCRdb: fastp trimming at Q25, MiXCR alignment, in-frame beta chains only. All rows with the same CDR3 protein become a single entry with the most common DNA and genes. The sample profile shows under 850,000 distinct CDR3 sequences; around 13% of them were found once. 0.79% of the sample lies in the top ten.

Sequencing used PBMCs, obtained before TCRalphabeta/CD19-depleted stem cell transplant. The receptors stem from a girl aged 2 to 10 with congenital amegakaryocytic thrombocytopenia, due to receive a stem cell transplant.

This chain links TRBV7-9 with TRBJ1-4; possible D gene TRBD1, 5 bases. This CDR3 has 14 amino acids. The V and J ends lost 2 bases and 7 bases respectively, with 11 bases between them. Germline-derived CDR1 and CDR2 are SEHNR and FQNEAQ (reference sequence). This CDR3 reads CASSLLGEVEKLFF. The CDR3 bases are TGTGCCAGCAGCTTACTGGGGGAAGTTGAAAAACTGTTTTTT. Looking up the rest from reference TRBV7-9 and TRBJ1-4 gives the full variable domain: DTGVSQNPRHKITKRGQNVTFRCDPISEHNRLYWYRQTLGQGPEFLTYFQNEAQLEKSRLLSDRFSAERPKGSFSTLEIQRTEQGDSAMYLCASSLLGEVEKLFFGSGTQLSVL.

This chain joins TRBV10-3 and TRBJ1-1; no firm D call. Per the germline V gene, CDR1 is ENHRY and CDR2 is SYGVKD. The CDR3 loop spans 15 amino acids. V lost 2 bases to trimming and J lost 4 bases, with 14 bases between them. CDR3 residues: CAISEIARVGTEAFF. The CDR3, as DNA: TGTGCCATCAGTGAGATTGCAAGAGTAGGCACTGAAGCTTTCTTT.

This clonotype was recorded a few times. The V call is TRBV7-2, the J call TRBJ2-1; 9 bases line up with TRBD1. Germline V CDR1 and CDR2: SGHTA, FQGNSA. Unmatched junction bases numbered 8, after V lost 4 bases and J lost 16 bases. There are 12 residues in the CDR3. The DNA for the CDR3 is TGTGCCAGCAGCTCCCGTCCGGGACAGGGCTTCTTC. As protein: CASSSRPGQGFF.

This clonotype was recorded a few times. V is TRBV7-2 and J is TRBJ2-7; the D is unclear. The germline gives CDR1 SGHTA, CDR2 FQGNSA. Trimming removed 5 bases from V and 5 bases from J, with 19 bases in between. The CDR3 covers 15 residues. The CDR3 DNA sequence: TGTGCCAGCAGCCCCATTGGCGGATATGCAGACGAGCAGTACTTC. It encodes CASSPIGGYADEQYF.

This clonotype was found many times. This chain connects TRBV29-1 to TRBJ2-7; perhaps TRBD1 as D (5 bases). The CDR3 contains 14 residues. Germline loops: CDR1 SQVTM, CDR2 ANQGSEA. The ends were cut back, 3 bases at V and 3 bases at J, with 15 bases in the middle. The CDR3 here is CSVDHQWGYYEQYF. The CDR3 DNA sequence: TGCAGCGTTGATCACCAGTGGGGCTACTACGAGCAGTACTTC.

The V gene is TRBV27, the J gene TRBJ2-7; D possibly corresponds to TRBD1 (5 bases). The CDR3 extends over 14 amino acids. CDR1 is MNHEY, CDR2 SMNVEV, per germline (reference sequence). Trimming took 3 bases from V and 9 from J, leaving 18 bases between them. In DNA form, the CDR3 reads TGTGCCAGCAGTTTGACCGGAAACAGGAGACGGCAGTACTTC. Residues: CASSLTGNRRRQYF.

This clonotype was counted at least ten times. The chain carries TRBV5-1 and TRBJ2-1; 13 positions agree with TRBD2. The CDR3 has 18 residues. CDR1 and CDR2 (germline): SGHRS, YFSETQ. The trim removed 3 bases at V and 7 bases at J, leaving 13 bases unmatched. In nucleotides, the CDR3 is TGCGCCAGCAGCTCTCTACTAGCGGGAGGGCCTAAAGGGAATGAGCAGTTCTTC. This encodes CASSSLLAGGPKGNEQFF.

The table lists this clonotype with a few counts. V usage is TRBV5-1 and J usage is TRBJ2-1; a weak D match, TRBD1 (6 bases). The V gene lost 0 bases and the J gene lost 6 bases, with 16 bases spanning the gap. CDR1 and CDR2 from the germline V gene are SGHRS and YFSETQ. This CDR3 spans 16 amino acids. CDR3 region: CASSLDTGKRGNEQFF. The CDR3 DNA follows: TGCGCCAGCAGCTTGGATACAGGGAAGAGGGGCAATGAGCAGTTCTTC.

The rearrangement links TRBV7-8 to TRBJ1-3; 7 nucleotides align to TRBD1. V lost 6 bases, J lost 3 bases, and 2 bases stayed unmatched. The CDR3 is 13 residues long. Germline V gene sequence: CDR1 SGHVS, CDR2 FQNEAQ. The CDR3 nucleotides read TGTGCCAGCAGGACAGGGCTTGGAAACACCATATATTTT. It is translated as CASRTGLGNTIYF.

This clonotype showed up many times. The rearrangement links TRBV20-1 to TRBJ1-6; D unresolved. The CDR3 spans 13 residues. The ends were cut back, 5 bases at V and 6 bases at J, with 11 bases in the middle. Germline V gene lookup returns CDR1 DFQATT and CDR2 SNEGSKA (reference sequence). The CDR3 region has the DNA TGCAGTGCTGCCGGAAACGTTAATTCACCCCTCCACTTT. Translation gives CSAAGNVNSPLHF.

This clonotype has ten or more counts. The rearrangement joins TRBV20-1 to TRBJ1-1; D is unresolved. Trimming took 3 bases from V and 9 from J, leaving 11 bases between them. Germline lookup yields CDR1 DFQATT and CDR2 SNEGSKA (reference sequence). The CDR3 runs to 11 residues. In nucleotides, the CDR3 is TGCAGTGCTAGGTTAGCGGCCAAAGCTTTCTTT. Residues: CSARLAAKAFF.

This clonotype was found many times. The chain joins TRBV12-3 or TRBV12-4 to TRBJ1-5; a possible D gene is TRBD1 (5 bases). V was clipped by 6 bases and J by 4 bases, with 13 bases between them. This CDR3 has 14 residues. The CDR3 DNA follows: TGTGCCAGCAGAACCGGGACGGTGAATCAGCCCCAGCATTTT. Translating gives CASRTGTVNQPQHF.

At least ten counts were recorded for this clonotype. CDR3 DNA: TGCAGTGCAGGAGCTAGGTACGACGAGCAGTACTTC. Translating gives CSAGARYDEQYF. This sequence joins TRBV20-1 and TRBJ2-7; D remains unclear. Germline CDR1 reads DFQATT; CDR2 reads SNEGSKA (reference sequence). CDR3 size: 12 residues. V was cut by 6 bases and J by 5 bases, with 14 bases left in between.

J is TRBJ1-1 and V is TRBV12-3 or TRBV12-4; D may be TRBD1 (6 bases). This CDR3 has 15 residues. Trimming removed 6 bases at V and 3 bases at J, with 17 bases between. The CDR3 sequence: CASRPGTHWDTEAFF. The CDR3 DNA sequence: TGTGCCAGCAGACCCGGGACACATTGGGACACTGAAGCTTTCTTT.

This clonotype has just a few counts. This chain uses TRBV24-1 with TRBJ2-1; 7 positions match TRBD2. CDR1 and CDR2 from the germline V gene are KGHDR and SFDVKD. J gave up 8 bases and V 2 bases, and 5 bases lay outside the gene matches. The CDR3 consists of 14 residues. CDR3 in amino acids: CATSDSTSDYEQFF. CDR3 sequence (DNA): TGTGCCACCAGTGATTCAACTAGCGACTATGAGCAGTTCTTC.